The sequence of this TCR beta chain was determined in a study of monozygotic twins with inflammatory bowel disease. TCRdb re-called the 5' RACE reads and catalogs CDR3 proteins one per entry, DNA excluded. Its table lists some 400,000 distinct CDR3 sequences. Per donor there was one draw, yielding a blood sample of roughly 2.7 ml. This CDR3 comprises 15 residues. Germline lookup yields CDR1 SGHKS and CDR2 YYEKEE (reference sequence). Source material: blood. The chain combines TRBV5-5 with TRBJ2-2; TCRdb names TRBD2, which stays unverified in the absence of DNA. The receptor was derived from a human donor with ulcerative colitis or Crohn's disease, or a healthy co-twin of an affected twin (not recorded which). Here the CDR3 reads CASSRREGITGELFF.